A single sample is the source of the 15 T cell receptor beta chains below, sequenced in a study of cytomegalovirus exposure and HLA in healthy donors. The study ran its PCR with 60 Vbeta and 13 Jbeta primers. Here immunoSEQ multiplex PCR was the method, and the copy in TCRdb shows in-frame clones only, minus some. The sample consists of approximately 70,000 clones, 70% of them appearing once. Sequenced input: PBMCs. Receptor source: a woman in her fifties or sixties in good health and CMV-seropositive.

V gene TRBV6-1 combines with J gene TRBJ2-7; tentatively, D is TRBD1 (5 bases). The CDR3 is 14 amino acids. CDR1 and CDR2 (germline): MNHNS, SASEGT. Deletions cut 6 bases from V and 0 bases from J, with 12 bases between. CDR3 bases: TGTGCCAGCAGACCTGCAGGGCACTCCTACGAGCAGTACTTC. It codes for CASRPAGHSYEQYF.

The chain employs TRBV27 and TRBJ1-5; TRBD1 is a possible D gene (6 bases). V was shortened by 5 bases and J by 6 bases, with 11 bases between the two germline ends. This CDR3 has 13 residues. CDR1 and CDR2 (germline): MNHEY, SMNVEV (reference sequence). The CDR3 sequence is CASSPDRFQPQHF. The CDR3 region has the DNA TGTGCCAGCAGTCCAGACAGGTTTCAGCCCCAGCATTTT.

This chain uses TRBV9 with TRBJ1-5; no definite D call. V shed 0 bases and J shed 6 bases, with 7 bases lying between them. Per the germline V gene, CDR1 is SGDLS and CDR2 is YYNGEE. The CDR3 is 13 residues long. The CDR3 here is CASSVGPVQPQHF. The CDR3 bases are TGTGCCAGCAGCGTAGGTCCAGTTCAGCCCCAGCATTTT.

The chain recombines TRBV28 with TRBJ1-2; the match to TRBD1 covers 7 bases. Germline CDR1 reads MDHEN; CDR2 reads SYDVKM. V shed 4 bases, J shed 8 bases, and the junction held 13 bases outside the gene matches. The CDR3 is made up of 15 amino acids. The CDR3 region has the DNA TGTGCCAGCAGTTCGACCCTACAGGGGTTAGAGGGCTACACCTTC. It encodes CASSSTLQGLEGYTF.

The gene calls are TRBV27 and TRBJ1-2, with D possibly matching TRBD1 (5 bases). This CDR3 contains 11 residues. Trimming took 10 bases from V and 8 from J, leaving 14 bases between them. CDR1 and CDR2 from the germline V gene are MNHEY and SMNVEV (reference sequence). This CDR3 reads CATPPGGGYTF. CDR3 nucleotide sequence: TGTGCCACCCCCCCCGGGGGAGGCTACACCTTC.

CDR3 sequence (DNA): TGTGCCAGCAGCGTTAACAGGGCTAATTCACCCCTCCACTTT. This translates into CASSVNRANSPLHF. The chain is built from TRBV9 and TRBJ1-6; TRBD1 might be the D (6 bases). Trimming took off 2 bases at V and 6 bases at J, with 9 bases between the two ends. The CDR3 spans 14 residues. From germline, CDR1 is SGDLS and CDR2 YYNGEE.

A single count supports this clone. The chain recombines TRBV5-4 with TRBJ2-7, with 10 nucleotides matching TRBD1. V dropped 7 bases and J dropped 3; count of bases not matched to a gene: 10. The length of the CDR3 is 15 residues. Germline CDR1 reads SGHNT; CDR2 reads YYREEE (reference sequence). CDR3 region: CASGIPTGGHYEQYF. The DNA of the CDR3 is TGTGCCAGCGGCATACCGACAGGGGGCCACTACGAGCAGTACTTC.

V and J are TRBV27 and TRBJ2-5; the match to TRBD1 covers 10 bases. Germline V gene lookup returns CDR1 MNHEY and CDR2 SMNVEV (reference sequence). This CDR3 region has 18 residues. After removal of 2 bases from V and 5 bases from J, the junction contained 14 bases not matched to a gene. DNA for the CDR3: TGTGCCAGCAGTTTAATTTCCCGGACAGGGGGATCTAAGGAGACCCAGTACTTC. It specifies CASSLISRTGGSKETQYF.

The chain joins TRBV21-1 to TRBJ2-7; TRBD2 was called by the table and not checked on the DNA. TRBV21-1 has pseudogene status. The CDR3 is 16 amino acids. The CDR3 bases are TGTGCCAGCAGCAAAGGCGGGGGGGCCCCCTCCTACGAGCAGTACTTC. It codes for CASSKGGGAPSYEQYF.

For this clone: Other nucleotide sequences from this sample produce the same CDR3. V usage is TRBV30 and J usage is TRBJ1-1; unclear D gene. The germline gives CDR1 GTSNPN, CDR2 SVGIG (reference sequence). The CDR3 consists of 13 residues. The ends were cut back, 0 bases at V and 2 bases at J, with 7 bases in the middle. The CDR3 DNA sequence: TGTGCCTGGAGTGTTCAGGCCAACACTGAAGCTTTCTTT. The encoded protein is CAWSVQANTEAFF.

This clone is a singleton in its sample. The chain joins TRBV5-1 to TRBJ2-7; TRBD2 aligns across 13 bases. The CDR3 length is 15 residues. Germline assignment: CDR1 SGHRS and CDR2 YFSETQ. The trim removed 2 bases at V and 3 bases at J, leaving 2 bases unmatched. The CDR3 DNA follows: TGCGCCAGCAGCTTTACTAGCGGGGGGGTCTACGAGCAGTACTTC. It yields the protein CASSFTSGGVYEQYF.

The V call is TRBV29-1, the J call TRBJ2-1; 7 bases line up with TRBD1. Germline V gives CDR1 SQVTM, CDR2 ANQGSEA. The V segment lost 7 bases and the J segment 3 bases; nucleotides outside the gene matches: 3. The CDR3 totals 12 residues. CDR3 in DNA: TGCAGCGACAGGGGTAACTACAATGAGCAGTTCTTC. It translates to CSDRGNYNEQFF.

This chain uses TRBV6-1 with TRBJ2-7; D is possibly TRBD2 (7 bases). The V end lost 2 bases, the J end lost 7 bases, and 21 bases lay between the germline ends. CDR3 length equals 16 residues. Germline CDR1 reads MNHNS; CDR2 reads SASEGT. The CDR3: CASSELHSIRGGEQYF. DNA for the CDR3: TGTGCCAGCAGTGAACTCCATAGCATTAGGGGGGGGGAGCAGTACTTC.

This clone appeared a single time. The V gene is TRBV29-1, the J gene TRBJ1-1; D call uncertain. Germline V gives CDR1 SQVTM, CDR2 ANQGSEA. V was shortened by 5 bases and J by 6 bases, with 13 bases between the two germline ends. CDR3 length: 12 residues. The chain's CDR3 is CSVRLEAAEAFF. The CDR3 DNA follows: TGCAGCGTTCGGCTGGAGGCAGCTGAAGCTTTCTTT.

The CDR3 DNA reads as TGCAGCTTCTCCTTAGGCGGGAGTCCCTACAATGAGCAGTTCTTC. This sequence encodes CSFSLGGSPYNEQFF. V usage is TRBV29-1 and J usage is TRBJ2-1; 7 bases align to TRBD2. The V gene end was trimmed by 8 bases and the J gene end by 2 bases; junction bases not matched to a gene: 12. Per the germline V gene, CDR1 is SQVTM and CDR2 is ANQGSEA. The CDR3 totals 15 residues.